This T cell receptor beta chain derives from a study of T cell responses to AZD1222 COVID-19 vaccine. The study, taken as a whole, reports: Regions 160-218 and 743-854 held dominance among vaccine-associated CD4 TCRs, which spanned spike. Spike-specific TCR breadth and depth grew following two AZD1222 doses. Seropositivity was recorded at baseline in only six AZD1222 recipients. It should be noted that donors were predominantly white British and more often female, and clonal diversity was possibly underestimated.

A remark on this clone: Antigen: not known.

The method was immunoSEQ multiplex PCR; TCRdb's version includes in-frame clones alone and lacks a portion of them. The repertoire holds more than 100,000 clones, with 90% to 95% as singletons. CDR3 length: 13 residues. V gave up 7 bases and J gave up 4 bases, with 11 bases separating them. Germline CDR1 reads MNHEY; CDR2 reads SVGAGI. The receptor's source is an adult in good health. This chain links TRBV6-5 with TRBJ1-5; no clear D gene. The sequenced sample was peripheral blood, obtained on day 0 of AZD1222 vaccination. CDR3: CASKEGINQPQHF. CDR3 sequence (DNA): TGTGCCAGCAAGGAAGGCATAAATCAGCCCCAGCATTTT.